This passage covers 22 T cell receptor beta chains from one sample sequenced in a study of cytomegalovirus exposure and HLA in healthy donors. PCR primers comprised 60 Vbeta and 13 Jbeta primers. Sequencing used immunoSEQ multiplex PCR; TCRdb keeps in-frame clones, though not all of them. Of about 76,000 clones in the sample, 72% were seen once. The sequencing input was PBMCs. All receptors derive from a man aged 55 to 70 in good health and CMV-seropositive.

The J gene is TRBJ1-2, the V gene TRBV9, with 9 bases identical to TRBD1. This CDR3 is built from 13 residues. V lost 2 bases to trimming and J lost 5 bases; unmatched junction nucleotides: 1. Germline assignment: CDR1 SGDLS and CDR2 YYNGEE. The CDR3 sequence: CASSVGTGYGYTF. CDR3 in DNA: TGTGCCAGCAGCGTTGGGACAGGGTATGGCTACACCTTC.

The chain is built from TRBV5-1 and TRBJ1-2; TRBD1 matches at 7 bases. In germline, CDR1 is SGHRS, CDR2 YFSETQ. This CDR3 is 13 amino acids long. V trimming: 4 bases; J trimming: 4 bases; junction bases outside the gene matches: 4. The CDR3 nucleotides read TGCGCCAGCAGCCCGGGACAGACCTATGGCTACACCTTC. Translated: CASSPGQTYGYTF.

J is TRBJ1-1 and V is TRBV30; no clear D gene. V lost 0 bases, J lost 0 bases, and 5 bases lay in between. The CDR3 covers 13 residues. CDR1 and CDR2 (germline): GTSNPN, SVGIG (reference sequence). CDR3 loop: CAWSVAVNTEAFF. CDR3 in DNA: TGTGCCTGGAGTGTAGCTGTGAACACTGAAGCTTTCTTT.

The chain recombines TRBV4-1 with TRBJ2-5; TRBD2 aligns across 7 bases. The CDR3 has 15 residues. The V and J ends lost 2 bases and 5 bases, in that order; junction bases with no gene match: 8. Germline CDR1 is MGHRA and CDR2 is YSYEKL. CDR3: CASSQILNGGETQYF. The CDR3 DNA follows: TGCGCCAGCAGCCAAATACTAAACGGGGGGGAGACCCAGTACTTC.

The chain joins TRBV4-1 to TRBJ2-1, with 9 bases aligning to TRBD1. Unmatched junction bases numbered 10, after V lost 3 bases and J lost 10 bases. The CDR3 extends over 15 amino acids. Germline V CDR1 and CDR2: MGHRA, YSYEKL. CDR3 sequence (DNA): TGCGCCAGCAGCCATCCGGGACAGGGTCTTCAGGAGCAGTTCTTC. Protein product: CASSHPGQGLQEQFF.

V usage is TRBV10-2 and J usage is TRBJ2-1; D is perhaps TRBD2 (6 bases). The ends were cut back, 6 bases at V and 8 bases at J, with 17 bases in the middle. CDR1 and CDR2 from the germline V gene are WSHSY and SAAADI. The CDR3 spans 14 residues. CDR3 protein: CASRRLGGVDEQFF. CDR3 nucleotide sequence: TGCGCCAGCAGGAGACTAGGCGGGGTCGATGAGCAGTTCTTC.

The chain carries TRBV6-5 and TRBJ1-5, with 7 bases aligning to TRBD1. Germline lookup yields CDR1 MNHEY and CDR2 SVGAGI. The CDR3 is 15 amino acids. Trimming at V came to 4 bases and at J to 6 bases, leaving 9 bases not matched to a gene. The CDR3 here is CASSSSQGMGQPQHF. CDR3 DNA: TGTGCCAGCAGTTCCTCACAGGGGATGGGTCAGCCCCAGCATTTT.

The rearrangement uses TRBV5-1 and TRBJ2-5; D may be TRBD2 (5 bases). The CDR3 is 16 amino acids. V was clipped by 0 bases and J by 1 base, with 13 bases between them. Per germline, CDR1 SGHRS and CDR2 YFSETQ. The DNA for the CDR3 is TGCGCCAGCAGCTTGGGTAGCGTGTCCCTCCAAGAGACCCAGTACTTC. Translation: CASSLGSVSLQETQYF.

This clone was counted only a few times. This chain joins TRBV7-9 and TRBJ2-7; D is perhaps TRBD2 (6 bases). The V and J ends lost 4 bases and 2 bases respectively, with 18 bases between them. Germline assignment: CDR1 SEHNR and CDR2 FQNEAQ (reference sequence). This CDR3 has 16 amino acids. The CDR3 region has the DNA TGTGCCAGCAGCTCACGGACTACCAATACAGCCTACGAGCAGTACTTC. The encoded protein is CASSSRTTNTAYEQYF.

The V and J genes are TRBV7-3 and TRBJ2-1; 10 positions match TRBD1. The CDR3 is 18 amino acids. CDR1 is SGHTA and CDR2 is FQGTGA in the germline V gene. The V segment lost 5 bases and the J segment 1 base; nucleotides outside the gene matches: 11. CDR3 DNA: TGTGCCAGCAGCATTGTCGGGACAGGGGTAGGATCCTACAATGAGCAGTTCTTC. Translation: CASSIVGTGVGSYNEQFF. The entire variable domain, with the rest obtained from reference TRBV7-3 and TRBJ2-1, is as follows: GAGVSQTPSNKVTEKGKYVELRCDPISGHTALYWYRQSLGQGPEFLIYFQGTGAADDSGLPNDRFFAVRPEGSVSTLKIQRTERGDSAVYLCASSIVGTGVGSYNEQFFGPGTRLTVL.

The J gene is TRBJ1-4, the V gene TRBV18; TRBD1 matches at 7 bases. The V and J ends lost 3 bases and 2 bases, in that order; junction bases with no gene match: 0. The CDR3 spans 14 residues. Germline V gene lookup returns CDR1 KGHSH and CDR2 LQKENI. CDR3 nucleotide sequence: TGTGCCAGCTCACCGGGACAGACTAATGAAAAACTGTTTTTT. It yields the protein CASSPGQTNEKLFF.

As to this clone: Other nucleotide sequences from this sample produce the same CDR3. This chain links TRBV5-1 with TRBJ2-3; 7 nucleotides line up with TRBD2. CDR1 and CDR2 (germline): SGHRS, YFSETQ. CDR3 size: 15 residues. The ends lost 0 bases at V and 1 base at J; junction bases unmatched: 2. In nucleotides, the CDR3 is TGCGCCAGCAGCTTGGGGCTAGCGGGCACAGATACGCAGTATTTT. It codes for CASSLGLAGTDTQYF.

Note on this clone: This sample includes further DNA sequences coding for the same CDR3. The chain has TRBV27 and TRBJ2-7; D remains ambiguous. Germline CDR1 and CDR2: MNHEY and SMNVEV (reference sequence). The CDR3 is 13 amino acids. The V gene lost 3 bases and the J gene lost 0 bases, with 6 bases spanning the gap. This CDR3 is CASSFGPSYEQYF. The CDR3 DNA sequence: TGTGCCAGCAGTTTTGGGCCCTCCTACGAGCAGTACTTC.

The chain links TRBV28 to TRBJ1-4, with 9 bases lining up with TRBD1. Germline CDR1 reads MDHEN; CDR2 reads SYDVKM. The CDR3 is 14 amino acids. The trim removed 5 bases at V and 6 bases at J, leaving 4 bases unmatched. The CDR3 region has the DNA TGTGCCAGCAGTGGGGACAGGGCGGATGAAAAACTGTTTTTT. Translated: CASSGDRADEKLFF.

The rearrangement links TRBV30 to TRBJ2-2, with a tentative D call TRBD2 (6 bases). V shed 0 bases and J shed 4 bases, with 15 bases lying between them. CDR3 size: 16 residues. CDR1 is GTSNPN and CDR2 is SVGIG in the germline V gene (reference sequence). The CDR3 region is CAWSVRRGAGTGELFF. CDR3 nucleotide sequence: TGTGCCTGGAGTGTACGTAGGGGAGCGGGCACCGGGGAGCTGTTTTTT.

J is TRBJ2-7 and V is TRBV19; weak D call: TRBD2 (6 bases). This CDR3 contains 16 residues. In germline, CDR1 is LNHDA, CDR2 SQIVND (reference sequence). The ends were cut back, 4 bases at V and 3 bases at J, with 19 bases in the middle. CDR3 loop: CASSKAGTQASYEQYF. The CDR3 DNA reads TGTGCCAGTAGTAAGGCGGGGACTCAGGCCAGCTACGAGCAGTACTTC. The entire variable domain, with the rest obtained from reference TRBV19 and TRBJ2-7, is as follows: DGGITQSPKYLFRKEGQNVTLSCEQNLNHDAMYWYRQDPGQGLRLIYYSQIVNDFQKGDIAEGYSVSREKKESFPLTVTSAQKNPTAFYLCASSKAGTQASYEQYFGPGTRLTVT.

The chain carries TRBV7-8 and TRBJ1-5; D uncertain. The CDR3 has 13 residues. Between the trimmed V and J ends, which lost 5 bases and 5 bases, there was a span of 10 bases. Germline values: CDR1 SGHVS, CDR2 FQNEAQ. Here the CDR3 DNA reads TGTGCCAGCAGCCCAGAGGGCTATCAGCCCCAGCATTTT. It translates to CASSPEGYQPQHF.

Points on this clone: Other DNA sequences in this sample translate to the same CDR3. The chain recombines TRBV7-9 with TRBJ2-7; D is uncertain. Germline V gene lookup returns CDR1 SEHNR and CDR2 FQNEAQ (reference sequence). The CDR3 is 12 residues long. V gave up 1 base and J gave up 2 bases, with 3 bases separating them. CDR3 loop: CASSLGAYEQYF. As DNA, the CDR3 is TGTGCCAGCAGCTTAGGCGCCTACGAGCAGTACTTC.

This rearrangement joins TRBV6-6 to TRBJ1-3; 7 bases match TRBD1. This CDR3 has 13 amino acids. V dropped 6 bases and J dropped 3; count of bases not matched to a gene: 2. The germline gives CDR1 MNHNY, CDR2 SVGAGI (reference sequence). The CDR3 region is CASRRDSGNTIYF. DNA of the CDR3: TGTGCCAGCAGGCGGGACAGTGGAAACACCATATATTTT.

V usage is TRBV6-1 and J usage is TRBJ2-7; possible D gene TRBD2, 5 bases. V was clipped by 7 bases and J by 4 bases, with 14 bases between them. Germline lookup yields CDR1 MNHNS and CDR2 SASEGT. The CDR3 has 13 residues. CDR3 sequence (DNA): TGTGCCAGCAAGGCTAGCTTCGAATACGAGCAGTACTTC. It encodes CASKASFEYEQYF.

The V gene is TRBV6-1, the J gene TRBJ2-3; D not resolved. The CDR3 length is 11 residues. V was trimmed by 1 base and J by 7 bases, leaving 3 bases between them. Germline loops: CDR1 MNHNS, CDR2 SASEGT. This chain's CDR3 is CASSEVYTQYF. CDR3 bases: TGTGCCAGCAGTGAAGTATATACGCAGTATTTT.

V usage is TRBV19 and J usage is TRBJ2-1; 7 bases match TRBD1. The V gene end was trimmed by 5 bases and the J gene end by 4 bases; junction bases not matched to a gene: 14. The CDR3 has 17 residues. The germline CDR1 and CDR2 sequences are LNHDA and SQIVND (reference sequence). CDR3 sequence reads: CASSPATGTVIYNEQFF. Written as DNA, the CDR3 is TGTGCCAGTAGTCCAGCGACCGGGACAGTTATTTACAATGAGCAGTTCTTC.